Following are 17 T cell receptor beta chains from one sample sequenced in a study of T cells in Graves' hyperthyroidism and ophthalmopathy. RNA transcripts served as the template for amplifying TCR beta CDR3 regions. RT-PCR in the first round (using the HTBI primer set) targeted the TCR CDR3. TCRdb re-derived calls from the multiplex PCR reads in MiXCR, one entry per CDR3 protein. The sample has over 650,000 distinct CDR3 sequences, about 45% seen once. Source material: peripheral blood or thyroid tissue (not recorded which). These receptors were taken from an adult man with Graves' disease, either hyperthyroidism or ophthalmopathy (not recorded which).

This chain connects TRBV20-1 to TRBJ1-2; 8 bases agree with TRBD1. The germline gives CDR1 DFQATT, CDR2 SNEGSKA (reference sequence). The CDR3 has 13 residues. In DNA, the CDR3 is TGCAGCGAGCCGACAGGGGCCAACTATGGCTACACCTTC. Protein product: CSEPTGANYGYTF.

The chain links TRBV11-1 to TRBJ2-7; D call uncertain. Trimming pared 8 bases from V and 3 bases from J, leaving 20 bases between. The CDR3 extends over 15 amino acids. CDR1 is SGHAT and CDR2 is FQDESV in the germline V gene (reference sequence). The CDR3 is CASSSDILLNYEQYF. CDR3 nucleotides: TGTGCCAGCTCATCCGACATCCTTCTCAACTACGAGCAGTACTTC.

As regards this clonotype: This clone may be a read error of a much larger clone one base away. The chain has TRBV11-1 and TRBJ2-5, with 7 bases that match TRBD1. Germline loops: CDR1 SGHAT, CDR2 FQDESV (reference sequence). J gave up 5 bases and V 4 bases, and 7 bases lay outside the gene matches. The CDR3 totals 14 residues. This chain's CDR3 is CASSSGQAWETQYF. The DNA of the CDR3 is TGTGCCAGCAGCTCTGGACAGGCCTGGGAGACCCAGTACTTC.

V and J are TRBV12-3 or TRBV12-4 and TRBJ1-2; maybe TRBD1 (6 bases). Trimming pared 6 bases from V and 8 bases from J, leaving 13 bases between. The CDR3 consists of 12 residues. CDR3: CASSSNREGYTF. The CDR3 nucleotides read TGTGCCAGCAGCTCAAACAGGGAGGGCTACACCTTC.

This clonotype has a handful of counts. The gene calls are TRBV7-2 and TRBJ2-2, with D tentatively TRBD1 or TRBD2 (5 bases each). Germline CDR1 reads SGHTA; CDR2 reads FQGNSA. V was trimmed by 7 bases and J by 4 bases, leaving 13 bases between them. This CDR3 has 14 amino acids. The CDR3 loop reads CASKRDHSTGELFF. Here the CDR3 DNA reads TGTGCCAGCAAAAGGGACCATTCCACCGGGGAGCTGTTTTTT.

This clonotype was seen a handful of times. The CDR3 nucleotides are TGTGCCAGCGCTCCGAACAGGGACAGGGAGCAGTACTTC. The encoded protein is CASAPNRDREQYF. The chain employs TRBV2 and TRBJ2-7; 8 nucleotides line up with TRBD1. Germline-derived CDR1 and CDR2 are SNHLY and FYNNEI. The CDR3 has 13 residues. Trimming removed 8 bases from V and 7 bases from J; junction bases left unmatched: 10.

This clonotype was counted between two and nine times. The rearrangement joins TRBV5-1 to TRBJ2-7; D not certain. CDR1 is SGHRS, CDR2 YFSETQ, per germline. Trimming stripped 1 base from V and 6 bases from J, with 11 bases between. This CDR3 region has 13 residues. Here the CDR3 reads CASSLSVSSEQYF. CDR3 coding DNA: TGCGCCAGCAGCTTGTCGGTCTCTTCCGAGCAGTACTTC.

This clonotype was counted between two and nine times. The CDR3 bases are TGTGCCAGCAGACTATTACGCTCCTACGAGCAGTACTTC. It codes for CASRLLRSYEQYF. The chain carries TRBV6-1 and TRBJ2-7; D call uncertain. Deletions cut 6 bases from V and 0 bases from J, with 9 bases between. The length of the CDR3 is 13 residues. CDR1 and CDR2 (germline): MNHNS, SASEGT.

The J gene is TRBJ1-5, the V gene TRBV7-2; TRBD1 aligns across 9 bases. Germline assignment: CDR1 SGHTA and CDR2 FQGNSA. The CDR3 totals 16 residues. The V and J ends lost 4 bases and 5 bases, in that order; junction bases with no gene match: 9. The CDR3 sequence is CASSSPDRGQDQPQHF. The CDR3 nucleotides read TGTGCCAGCAGCTCCCCGGACAGGGGACAGGATCAGCCCCAGCATTTT.

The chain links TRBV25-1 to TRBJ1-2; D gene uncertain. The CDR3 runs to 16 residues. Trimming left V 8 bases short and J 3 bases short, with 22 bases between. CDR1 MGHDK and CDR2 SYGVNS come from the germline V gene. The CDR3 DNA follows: TGTGCCAGCGTTGAGGGCCCCCGCGCCGGTGACTATGGCTACACCTTC. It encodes CASVEGPRAGDYGYTF.

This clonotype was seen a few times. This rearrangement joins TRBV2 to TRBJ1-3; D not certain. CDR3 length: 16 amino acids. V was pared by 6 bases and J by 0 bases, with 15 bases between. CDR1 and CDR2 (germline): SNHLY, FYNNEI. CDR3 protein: CASSALTANSGNTIYF. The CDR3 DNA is TGTGCCAGCAGCGCCCTGACTGCCAACTCTGGAAACACCATATATTTT. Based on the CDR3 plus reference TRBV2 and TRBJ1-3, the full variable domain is EPEVTQTPSHQVTQMGQEVILRCVPISNHLYFYWYRQILGQKVEFLVSFYNNEISEKSEIFDDQFSVERPDGSNFTLKIRSTKLEDSAMYFCASSALTANSGNTIYFGEGSWLTVV.

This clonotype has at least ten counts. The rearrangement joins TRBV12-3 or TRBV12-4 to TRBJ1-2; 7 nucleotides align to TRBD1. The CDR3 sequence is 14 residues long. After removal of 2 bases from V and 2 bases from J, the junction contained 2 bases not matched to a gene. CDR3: CASSLTGVNYGYTF. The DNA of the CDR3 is TGTGCCAGCAGTTTAACAGGGGTGAACTATGGCTACACCTTC.

CDR3 sequence reads: CAISESNIGGDPGYTF. In DNA, the CDR3 is TGTGCCATCAGTGAGTCGAACATAGGAGGGGATCCTGGCTACACCTTC. The chain links TRBV10-3 to TRBJ1-2; weak D call: TRBD1 (5 bases). The CDR3 is 16 amino acids. Germline loops: CDR1 ENHRY, CDR2 SYGVKD. Trimming took off 0 bases at V and 7 bases at J, with 18 bases between the two ends.

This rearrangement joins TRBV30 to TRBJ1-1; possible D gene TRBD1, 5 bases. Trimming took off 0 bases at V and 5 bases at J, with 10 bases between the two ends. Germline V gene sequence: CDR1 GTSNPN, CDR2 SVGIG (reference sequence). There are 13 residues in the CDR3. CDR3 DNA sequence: TGTGCCTGGAGTGTACGGGGGGGTACTGAAGCTTTCTTT. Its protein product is CAWSVRGGTEAFF.

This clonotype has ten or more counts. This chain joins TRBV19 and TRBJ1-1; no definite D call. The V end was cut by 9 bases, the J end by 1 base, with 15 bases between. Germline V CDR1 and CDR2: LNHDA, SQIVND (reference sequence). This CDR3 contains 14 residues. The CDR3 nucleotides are TGTGCCAGCAGGACGCGGGGTTCGAACACTGAAGCTTTCTTT. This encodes CASRTRGSNTEAFF.

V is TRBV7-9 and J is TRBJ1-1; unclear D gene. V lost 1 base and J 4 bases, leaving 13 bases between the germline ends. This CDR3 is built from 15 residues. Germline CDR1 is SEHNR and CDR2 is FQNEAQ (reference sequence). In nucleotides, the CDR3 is TGTGCCAGCAGCTTAGGGGCCCGGCGTGGCACTGAAGCTTTCTTT. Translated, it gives CASSLGARRGTEAFF. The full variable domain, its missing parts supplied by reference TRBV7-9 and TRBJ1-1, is DTGVSQNPRHKITKRGQNVTFRCDPISEHNRLYWYRQTLGQGPEFLTYFQNEAQLEKSRLLSDRFSAERPKGSFSTLEIQRTEQGDSAMYLCASSLGARRGTEAFFGQGTRLTVV.

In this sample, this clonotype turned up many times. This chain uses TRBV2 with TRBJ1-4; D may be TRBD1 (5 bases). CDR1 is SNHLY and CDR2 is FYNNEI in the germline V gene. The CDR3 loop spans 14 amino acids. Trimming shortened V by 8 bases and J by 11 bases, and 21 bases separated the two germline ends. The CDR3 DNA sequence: TGTGCCAGCTCGCCCTCAGGGACTGGTGAGAAACTGTTTTTT. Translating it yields CASSPSGTGEKLFF.